Listed below are T cell receptor beta chains from one sample, sequenced in a study of Tregs in tolerant kidney transplant recipients. TCRdb keeps only in-frame clones here, not all; method: immunoSEQ multiplex PCR. The table has 40,000 to 50,000 clones, about 90% seen once; the top ten hold around 0.7%. What was sequenced was Tregs from blood. These receptors came from a human donor in good health. Each CDR3 is given with its conserved first and last residue. The D gene is left open where the match is weak. Expanded clones are given a class, and other clones once, few, many or no size at all.

clone_size j_call v_call d_call cdr3_aa cdr3_nt
- TRBJ2-5 TRBV4-1 TRBD1 CASSLGTGKLAQYF TGCGCCAGCAGCCTCGGGACAGGGAAACTCGCGCAGTACTTC
once TRBJ1-2 TRBV27 TRBD1 CASRGTGGRWGYTF TGTGCCAGCAGAGGGACAGGTGGAAGGTGGGGCTACACCTTC
- TRBJ2-1 TRBV18 TRBD1 CASSPRTGGSYNEQFF TGTGCCAGCTCACCACGGACAGGGGGTTCCTACAATGAGCAGTTCTTC
- TRBJ1-2 TRBV2 TRBD1 CASSQSPGGYGYTF TGTGCCAGCAGCCAATCACCAGGGGGCTATGGCTACACCTTC
- TRBJ2-1 TRBV11-2 - CASSLRRRGSYNEQFF TGTGCCAGCAGCTTGAGGAGGCGGGGTTCCTACAATGAGCAGTTCTTC
- TRBJ1-6 TRBV10-3 - CAISGVSDSPLHF TGTGCCATCAGTGGTGTTTCAGATTCACCCCTCCACTTT
- TRBJ1-2 TRBV29-1 - CSVEAWGRNYGYTF TGCAGCGTTGAAGCCTGGGGGCGAAACTATGGCTACACCTTC
- TRBJ2-7 TRBV14 - CASSQGSGSLGYEQYF TGTGCCAGCAGCCAAGGTTCAGGCTCTCTAGGCTACGAGCAGTACTTC
- TRBJ2-1 TRBV5-1 - CASSNRRLDMPYNEQFF TGCGCCAGCAGTAATAGGCGCTTGGATATGCCTTACAATGAGCAGTTCTTC
- TRBJ1-2 TRBV6-5 - CASSYKGIGYTF TGTGCCAGCAGTTACAAGGGAATCGGCTACACCTTC
- TRBJ1-2 TRBV29-1 - CSATENYGYTF TGCAGCGCGACCGAGAACTATGGCTACACCTTC
- TRBJ1-4 TRBV30 TRBD1 CAWSLGTGGSFF TGTGCCTGGAGTTTGGGGACAGGGGGAAGTTTTTTT
- TRBJ1-4 TRBV5-1 TRBD1 CASSMGQGNEKLFF TGCGCCAGCAGCATGGGACAGGGAAATGAAAAACTGTTTTTT
- TRBJ1-5 TRBV5-1 TRBD1 CASSPGTGGSSNQPQHF TGCGCCAGCAGCCCCGGGACAGGGGGTTCTAGCAATCAGCCCCAGCATTTT
- TRBJ1-4 TRBV19 - CASLWRGKLFF TGTGCCAGTCTATGGCGGGGAAAACTGTTTTTT
once TRBJ1-1 TRBV9 - CASSVAPRFTEAFF TGTGCCAGCAGCGTAGCTCCCAGATTCACTGAAGCTTTCTTT
- TRBJ1-2 TRBV5-1 - CASSLEYRAGPGYTF TGCGCCAGCAGCTTGGAGTACAGGGCAGGACCTGGCTACACCTTC
once TRBJ2-7 TRBV19 TRBD1 CASSAGTGSYEQYF TGTGCCAGTAGTGCTGGGACAGGGTCCTACGAGCAGTACTTC
- TRBJ2-1 TRBV30 - CAWSVLGFSSYNEQFF TGTGCCTGGAGTGTACTCGGCTTTAGCTCCTACAATGAGCAGTTCTTC
- TRBJ1-2 TRBV5-6 - CASSLGRGVEGYGYTF TGTGCCAGCAGCTTGGGACGGGGAGTGGAGGGCTATGGCTACACCTTC
- TRBJ2-2 TRBV5-1 - CASREGSAGELFF TGCGCCAGCAGGGAGGGTTCGGCCGGGGAGCTGTTTTTT
- TRBJ1-2 TRBV6-1 TRBD1 CASSEWTGPFGYTF TGTGCCAGCAGTGAATGGACAGGCCCCTTCGGCTACACCTTC
- TRBJ2-3 TRBV6-4 - CASSDRAGTDTQYF TGTGCCAGCAGTGACCGGGCAGGCACAGATACGCAGTATTTT
- TRBJ2-7 TRBV7-9 - CASSPGVSGPYEQYF TGTGCCAGCAGTCCCGGGGTTAGCGGCCCCTACGAGCAGTACTTC